These T cell receptor beta chains were read from a single sample in a study of graft-versus-host responses after intestinal transplantation. The repertoire was sequenced with immunoSEQ multiplex PCR; TCRdb's copy has only in-frame clones and lacks some. Here the sample spans 15,000 to 18,000 clones, roughly a third being singletons. The sequencing here drew on alloreactive CD4+ T cells from a mixed lymphocyte reaction culture, taken before intestinal transplant. These receptors all stem from a human patient who received an intestinal transplant. The CDR3 runs from the conserved cysteine through the conserved F or W. The D gene is left open where the match is weak. The size of a clone is reported for some rows only, either as once, few or many, or as a class for expanded clones.

.	.	TRBV9	TRBJ2-2	CASSVGLTGELFF	TGTGCCAGCAGCGTAGGGTTGACCGGGGAGCTGTTTTTT
.	few	TRBV18	TRBJ1-1	CASSRTRGLMNTEAFF	TGTGCCAGCTCAAGGACAAGGGGCCTCATGAACACTGAAGCTTTCTTT
.	few	TRBV19	TRBJ1-3	CASSPPFGRGVGNTIYF	TGTGCCAGTAGTCCCCCCTTTGGCAGGGGTGTTGGAAACACCATATATTTT
.	.	TRBV2	TRBJ2-5	CASSRQETQYF	TGTGCCAGCAGCAGACAAGAGACCCAGTACTTC
.	few	TRBV7-9	TRBJ1-1	CASSFKGRGTEAFF	TGTGCCAGCAGCTTTAAAGGAAGGGGCACTGAAGCTTTCTTT
TRBD2	.	TRBV10-3	TRBJ2-1	CAINSGRFYNEQFF	TGTGCCATTAATAGCGGGAGGTTTTACAATGAGCAGTTCTTC
TRBD1	.	TRBV5-1	TRBJ1-6	CASSTGTGGNYSPLHF	TGCGCCAGCAGCACGGGGACAGGGGGCAATTATTCACCCCTCCACTTT
.	once	TRBV29-1	TRBJ2-7	CSVGRGDEQYF	TGCAGCGTCGGACGGGGTGACGAGCAGTACTTC
TRBD1	few	TRBV4-2	TRBJ1-5	CASSRDRGLSQPQHF	TGTGCCAGCAGCCGGGACAGGGGGCTTAGTCAGCCCCAGCATTTT
.	few	TRBV7-3	TRBJ2-4	CASSRRGPGAKNIQYF	TGTGCCAGCAGCCGCCGAGGGCCGGGGGCCAAAAACATTCAGTACTTC
.	few	TRBV6-1	TRBJ2-2	CASSAARVSGELFF	TGTGCCAGCAGTGCTGCCCGGGTGTCCGGGGAGCTGTTTTTT
TRBD2	few	TRBV11-3	TRBJ2-7	CASSLERLGLAQYF	TGTGCCAGCAGCTTAGAGAGGCTGGGACTAGCGCAGTACTTC
.	few	TRBV7-9	TRBJ2-7	CASSPSYEQYF	TGTGCCAGCAGCCCCTCCTACGAGCAGTACTTC
TRBD1	.	TRBV2	TRBJ2-1	CASGATGGPYNEQFF	TGTGCCAGCGGGGCGACAGGGGGCCCTTACAATGAGCAGTTCTTC
.	.	TRBV11-2	TRBJ1-2	CASSPRQETRYGYTF	TGTGCCAGCAGCCCCCGACAGGAGACTAGATATGGCTACACCTTC
.	.	TRBV4-1	TRBJ1-4	CASSQDGGTNEKLFF	TGTGCCAGCAGCCAAGATGGGGGTACTAATGAAAAACTGTTTTTT
.	few	TRBV28	TRBJ1-5	CASAPVLRGTPQHF	TGTGCCAGCGCTCCTGTCTTACGGGGGACGCCCCAGCATTTT
.	few	TRBV19	TRBJ1-1	CASSTQWDTEAFF	TGTGCCAGTAGTACCCAGTGGGACACTGAAGCTTTCTTT
TRBD2	medium-sized	TRBV6-6	TRBJ2-7	CASRLTSGSYEQYF	TGTGCCAGCAGGCTAACTAGCGGCTCCTACGAGCAGTACTTC
TRBD1	.	TRBV11-2	TRBJ1-2	CASSLDRGQGAGGYTF	TGTGCCAGCAGCTTAGACCGGGGGCAGGGGGCGGGTGGCTACACCTTC
.	.	TRBV21-1	TRBJ2-3	CASSSFVATVMQDTQYF	TGTGCCAGCAGCTCCTTTGTGGCTACAGTCATGCAAGATACGCAGTATTTT
.	.	TRBV7-9	TRBJ2-3	CASSLGGSDTQYF	TGTGCCAGCAGCCTAGGGGGGTCGGATACGCAGTATTTT
.	.	TRBV6-5	TRBJ2-7	CASSSRGAYEQYF	TGTGCCAGCAGTTCCAGGGGCGCCTACGAGCAGTACTTC
TRBD2	.	TRBV5-1	TRBJ2-2	CASRRLAGGPGTGELFF	TGCGCCAGCAGGAGACTAGCGGGAGGGCCTGGCACCGGGGAGCTGTTTTTT